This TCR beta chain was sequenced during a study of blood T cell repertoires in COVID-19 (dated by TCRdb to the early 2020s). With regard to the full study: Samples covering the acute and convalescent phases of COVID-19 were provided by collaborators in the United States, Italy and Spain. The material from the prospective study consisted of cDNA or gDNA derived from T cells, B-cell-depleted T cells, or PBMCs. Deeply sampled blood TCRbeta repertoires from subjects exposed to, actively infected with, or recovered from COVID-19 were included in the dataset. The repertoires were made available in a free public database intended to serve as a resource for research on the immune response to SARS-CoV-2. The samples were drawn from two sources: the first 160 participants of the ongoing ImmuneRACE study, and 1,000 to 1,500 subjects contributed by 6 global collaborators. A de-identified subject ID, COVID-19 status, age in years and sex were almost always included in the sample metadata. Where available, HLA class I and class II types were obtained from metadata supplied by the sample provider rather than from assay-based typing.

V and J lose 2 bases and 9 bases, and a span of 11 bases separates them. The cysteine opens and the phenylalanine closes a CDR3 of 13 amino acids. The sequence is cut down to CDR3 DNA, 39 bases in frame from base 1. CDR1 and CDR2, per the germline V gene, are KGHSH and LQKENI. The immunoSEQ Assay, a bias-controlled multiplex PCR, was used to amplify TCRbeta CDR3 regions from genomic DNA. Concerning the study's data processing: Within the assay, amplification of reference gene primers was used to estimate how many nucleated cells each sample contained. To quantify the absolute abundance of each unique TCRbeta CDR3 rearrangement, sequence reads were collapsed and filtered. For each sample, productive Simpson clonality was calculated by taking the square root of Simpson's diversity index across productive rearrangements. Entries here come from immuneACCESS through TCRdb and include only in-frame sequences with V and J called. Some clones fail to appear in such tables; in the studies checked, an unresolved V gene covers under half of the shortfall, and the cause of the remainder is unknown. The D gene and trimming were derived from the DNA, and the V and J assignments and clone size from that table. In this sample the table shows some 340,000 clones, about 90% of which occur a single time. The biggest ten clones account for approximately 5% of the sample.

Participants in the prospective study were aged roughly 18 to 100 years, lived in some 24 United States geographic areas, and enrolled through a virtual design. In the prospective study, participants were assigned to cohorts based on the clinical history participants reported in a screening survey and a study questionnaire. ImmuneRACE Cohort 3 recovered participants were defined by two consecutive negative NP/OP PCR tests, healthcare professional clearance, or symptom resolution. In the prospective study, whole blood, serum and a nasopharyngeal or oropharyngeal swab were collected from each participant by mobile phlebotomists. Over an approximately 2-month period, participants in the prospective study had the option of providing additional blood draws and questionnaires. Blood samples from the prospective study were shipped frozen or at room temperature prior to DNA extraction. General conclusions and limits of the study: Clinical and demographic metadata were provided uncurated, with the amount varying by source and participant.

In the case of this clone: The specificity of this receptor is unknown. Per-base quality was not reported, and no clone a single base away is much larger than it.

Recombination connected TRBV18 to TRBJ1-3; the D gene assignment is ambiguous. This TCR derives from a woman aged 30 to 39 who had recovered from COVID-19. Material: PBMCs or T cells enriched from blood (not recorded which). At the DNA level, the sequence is TGTGCCAGCTCACCAACGCTAGATACCACCATATATTTT. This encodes CASSPTLDTTIYF.